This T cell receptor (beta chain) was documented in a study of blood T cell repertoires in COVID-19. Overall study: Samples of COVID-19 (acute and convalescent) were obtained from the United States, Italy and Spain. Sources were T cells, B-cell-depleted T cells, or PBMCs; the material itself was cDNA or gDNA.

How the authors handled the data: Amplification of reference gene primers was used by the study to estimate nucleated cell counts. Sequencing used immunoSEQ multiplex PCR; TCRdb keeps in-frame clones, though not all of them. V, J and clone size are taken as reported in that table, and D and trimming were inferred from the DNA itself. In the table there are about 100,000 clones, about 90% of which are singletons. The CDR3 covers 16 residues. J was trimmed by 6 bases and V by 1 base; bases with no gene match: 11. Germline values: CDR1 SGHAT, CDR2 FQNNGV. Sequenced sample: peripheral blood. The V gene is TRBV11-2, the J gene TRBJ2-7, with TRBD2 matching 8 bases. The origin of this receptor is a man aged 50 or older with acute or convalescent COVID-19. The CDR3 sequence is CASSLGAGGLLGEQYF. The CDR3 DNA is TGTGCCAGCAGCTTAGGGGCGGGGGGCCTCCTAGGCGAGCAGTACTTC.